The rows below give T cell receptor beta chains drawn from one sample of a study of CD8 T cells in Susac syndrome. One entry per CDR3 protein, called by TCRdb with MiXCR from the immunoSEQ multiplex PCR reads. The table shows around 130,000 distinct CDR3 sequences, with roughly 92% occurring only once. The specimen was CD4+ T cells from PBMCs. The receptors here all came from a human donor in good health. Each CDR3 is given with its conserved first and last residue. The D gene is left open where the match is weak. For some rows the clone size is stated as once, few or many, or as a class when expanded; others skip it.

V	J	length	D	size	CDR3	DNA
TRBV29-1	TRBJ2-1	16	TRBD2	NA	CSVGLPSGPFDNEQFF	TGCAGCGTGGGGCTGCCTAGCGGGCCTTTTGACAATGAGCAGTTCTTC
TRBV6-2/TRBV6-3	TRBJ2-3	16	NA	NA	CASSYPTGPSTDTQYF	TGTGCCAGCAGTTACCCGACAGGTCCTAGCACAGATACGCAGTATTTT
TRBV10-3	TRBJ2-5	11	TRBD2	NA	CATSSGETQYF	TGTGCCACCTCTAGCGGAGAGACCCAGTACTTC
TRBV5-6	TRBJ2-1	14	NA	NA	CASSGTRIYNEQFF	TGTGCCAGCAGTGGGACACGAATATACAATGAGCAGTTCTTC
TRBV7-2	TRBJ2-2	14	TRBD1	NA	CASSYRGRTGELFF	TGTGCCAGCAGCTACAGGGGCCGCACCGGGGAGCTGTTTTTT
TRBV23-1	TRBJ1-2	12	NA	NA	CASSQGCSGYTF	TGCGCCAGCAGTCAGGGATGTAGTGGCTACACCTTC
TRBV20-1	TRBJ2-5	12	NA	NA	CSADLASETQYF	TGCAGTGCGGACCTAGCGTCAGAGACCCAGTACTTC
TRBV12-3/TRBV12-4	TRBJ2-3	15	NA	NA	CASKLLRHSRDTQYF	TGTGCCAGCAAACTCCTGCGGCATTCTAGAGATACGCAGTATTTT
TRBV29-1	TRBJ1-2	10	NA	NA	CSVGADGYTF	TGCAGCGTTGGGGCAGATGGCTACACCTTC
TRBV20-1	TRBJ1-5	15	NA	NA	CSARDFADPNQPQHF	TGCAGTGCTAGAGATTTCGCGGACCCAAATCAGCCCCAGCATTTT
TRBV4-1	TRBJ2-6	15	NA	NA	CASSGGTSGANVLTF	TGCGCCAGCAGTGGCGGGACCTCTGGGGCCAACGTCCTGACTTTC
TRBV6-1	TRBJ2-1	15	TRBD2	NA	CASSVGSGRAGEQFF	TGTGCCAGCAGTGTAGGTAGCGGGAGGGCCGGTGAGCAGTTCTTC
TRBV4-2	TRBJ2-1	15	NA	NA	CASSQDPGSYNEQFF	TGTGCCAGCAGCCAAGATCCGGGGAGCTACAATGAGCAGTTCTTC
TRBV2	TRBJ2-5	13	NA	NA	CASQGEVGETQYF	TGTGCCTCTCAGGGGGAGGTGGGAGAGACCCAGTACTTC
TRBV29-1	TRBJ2-2	11	NA	NA	CSGRNTGELFF	TGCAGCGGGAGAAACACCGGGGAGCTGTTTTTT
TRBV7-3	TRBJ2-1	15	NA	NA	CASSLTAGSYNEQFF	TGTGCCAGCAGCTTAACGGCGGGCTCCTACAATGAGCAGTTCTTC
TRBV20-1	TRBJ2-7	15	TRBD2	NA	CSARDATSGNYEQYF	TGCAGTGCTAGAGATGCGACTAGCGGGAACTACGAGCAGTACTTC
TRBV30	TRBJ2-5	14	TRBD1	NA	CAWSLTGGSETQYF	TGTGCCTGGAGTTTGACAGGGGGCTCAGAGACCCAGTACTTC
TRBV2	TRBJ2-6	17	TRBD2	NA	CASSWGGSGSGANVLTF	TGTGCCAGCAGCTGGGGCGGGAGTGGGTCTGGGGCCAACGTCCTGACTTTC
TRBV4-3	TRBJ2-4	16	TRBD2	NA	CASSQDGRGGKNIQYF	TGCGCCAGCAGCCAAGACGGCCGCGGGGGCAAAAACATTCAGTACTTC
TRBV18	TRBJ2-3	19	TRBD2	NA	CASSPNPRLAEVGTDTQYF	TGTGCCAGCTCACCCAACCCTCGACTAGCCGAAGTCGGCACAGATACGCAGTATTTT
TRBV3-1	TRBJ2-7	11	NA	NA	CASSQMWEQYF	TGTGCCAGCAGCCAGATGTGGGAGCAGTACTTC
TRBV5-4	TRBJ2-5	15	TRBD1	NA	CASSLWTGGQETQYF	TGTGCCAGCAGCTTGTGGACAGGGGGCCAGGAGACCCAGTACTTC
TRBV6-2/TRBV6-3	TRBJ2-6	11	NA	once	CASTGANVLTF	TGTGCCAGCACCGGGGCCAACGTCCTGACTTTC